This T cell receptor beta chain was sequenced for a study of T cell repertoires in cytomegalovirus infection. In the study overall: Signatures in public TCR beta sequences pointed to both CMV infection and matching HLA type. Study-level results: The cumulative frequency of public TCR beta families distinguished individuals who carried CMV together with the relevant HLA. The response measured ex vivo was dominated by TCR beta clonotypes (HLA-C-restricted and CMV-specific).

Via MiXCR, TCRdb re-called the reads, giving one row per CDR3 protein. The table has 200,000 to 300,000 distinct CDR3 sequences, about 7% seen once. This clonotype was counted ten times or more. Its target is unknown. V gave up 6 bases and J gave up 4 bases, with 13 bases separating them. The CDR3 is 14 residues long. Per the germline V gene, CDR1 is SNHLY and CDR2 is FYNNEI. The sample taken for sequencing was PBMCs. The chain has TRBV2 and TRBJ1-5, with D hard to call. This clonotype was sampled from a human donor in good health (CMV status not recorded). Some clones in this sample may be carry-over from other donors' samples. The CDR3 nucleotides read TGTGCCAGCAGATCCCTGACACTTAATCAGCCCCAGCATTTT. It translates to CASRSLTLNQPQHF.